A selection of T cell receptor beta chains follows, all from one sample in a study of blood T cell repertoires in COVID-19. Here immunoSEQ multiplex PCR was the method, and the copy in TCRdb shows in-frame clones only, minus some. The sample lists about 170,000 clones, around 85% occurring once. The sample comprised peripheral blood. The receptors come from a man aged 55 to 69 who had recovered from COVID-19. CDR3s include the opening cysteine and the closing phenylalanine or tryptophan. D genes are given only for firm matches. For some rows the clone size is stated as once, few or many, or as a class when expanded; others skip it.

clone size	V gene	CDR3 length	D gene	J gene	CDR3 protein	CDR3 DNA
-	TRBV7-2	15	-	TRBJ1-1	CASSLLSGEGTEAFF	TGTGCCAGCAGCTTATTATCCGGGGAGGGCACTGAAGCTTTCTTT
-	TRBV6-5	14	TRBD1	TRBJ1-2	CASSQTGRTYGYTF	TGTGCCAGCAGCCAGACAGGGCGAACCTATGGCTACACCTTC
once	TRBV5-4	15	TRBD2	TRBJ2-5	CASSSVASGGETQYF	TGTGCCAGCAGCAGCGTGGCTAGCGGGGGAGAGACCCAGTACTTC
-	TRBV7-2	14	TRBD1	TRBJ2-7	CASSSSGQGVEQYF	TGTGCCAGCAGCTCCTCGGGACAGGGGGTCGAGCAGTACTTC
-	TRBV29-1	12	-	TRBJ1-2	CSVPRPSYGYTF	TGCAGCGTTCCGAGGCCTTCGTATGGCTACACCTTC
once	TRBV5-4	15	-	TRBJ2-1	CASSLSGAGYNEQFF	TGTGCCAGCAGCTTAAGTGGGGCCGGCTACAATGAGCAGTTCTTC
few	TRBV4-1	15	TRBD2	TRBJ2-1	CASSQDPGGAGEQFF	TGCGCCAGCAGCCAAGATCCCGGGGGGGCCGGGGAGCAGTTCTTC
-	TRBV2	15	-	TRBJ2-6	CASRSGLAGANVLTF	TGTGCCAGCAGGTCTGGGCTGGCTGGGGCCAACGTCCTGACTTTC
-	TRBV7-3	14	TRBD2	TRBJ2-1	CASSFGSGGNEQFF	TGTGCCAGCAGCTTCGGATCGGGGGGGAATGAGCAGTTCTTC
-	TRBV5-6	15	-	TRBJ2-3	CASSLSSRRTDTQYF	TGTGCCAGCAGCTTGTCGAGTCGGAGGACAGATACGCAGTATTTT
-	TRBV2	15	TRBD2	TRBJ2-1	CANGDGGATYNEQFF	TGTGCCAACGGTGACGGGGGGGCGACCTACAATGAGCAGTTCTTC
-	TRBV12-3/TRBV12-4	13	-	TRBJ1-2	CASSFSGVEGYTF	TGTGCCAGCAGTTTTTCGGGAGTGGAGGGCTACACCTTC
-	TRBV4-1	19	-	TRBJ1-2	CASSQALRPTTAPNYGYTF	TGCGCCAGCAGCCAAGCCCTCAGACCCACGACAGCACCGAACTATGGCTACACCTTC
few	TRBV24-1	16	-	TRBJ2-7	CATSDGQGGRSYEQYF	TGTGCCACCAGTGATGGACAGGGAGGGCGCTCCTACGAGCAGTACTTC
-	TRBV19	14	TRBD1	TRBJ2-2	CASIGTGSTGELFF	TGTGCCAGTATCGGGACAGGGAGCACCGGGGAGCTGTTTTTT
-	TRBV7-9	13	-	TRBJ1-3	CASSLIAGFAIYF	TGTGCCAGCAGCTTAATTGCAGGGTTTGCCATATATTTT
once	TRBV7-9	13	-	TRBJ2-1	CASNKETNNEQFF	TGTGCCAGCAACAAGGAGACCAACAATGAGCAGTTCTTC
-	TRBV28	13	-	TRBJ1-4	CASSFGREGKLFF	TGTGCCAGCAGTTTTGGCAGGGAAGGAAAACTGTTTTTT
-	TRBV9	15	-	TRBJ2-7	CASSVGQGLSYEQYF	TGTGCCAGCAGCGTAGGCCAGGGGCTATCCTACGAGCAGTACTTC
-	TRBV18	14	-	TRBJ1-2	CASSPGGAGLGYTF	TGTGCCAGCTCACCAGGAGGGGCGGGCCTTGGCTACACCTTC
-	TRBV5-4	17	TRBD2	TRBJ2-1	CASSPSSGEASYNEQFF	TGTGCCAGCAGCCCCTCTAGCGGGGAGGCCTCCTACAATGAGCAGTTCTTC
-	TRBV5-4	16	TRBD2	TRBJ2-7	CASSSRSGGNSYEQYF	TGTGCCAGCAGCTCCCGCAGCGGGGGGAACTCCTACGAGCAGTACTTC
-	TRBV5-1	14	TRBD1	TRBJ2-7	CASSKGQGSYEQYF	TGCGCCAGCAGCAAGGGACAGGGGTCCTACGAGCAGTACTTC
-	TRBV3-1/TRBV3-2	13	-	TRBJ1-1	CASSQGTGSRAFF	TGTGCCAGCAGCCAGGGTACAGGGTCGCGAGCTTTCTTT
-	TRBV12-5	15	TRBD1	TRBJ2-2	CASVAGTGFSGELFF	TGTGCTAGTGTTGCCGGGACAGGGTTTTCCGGGGAGCTGTTTTTT
-	TRBV3-1/TRBV3-2	12	TRBD1	TRBJ1-2	CASSPGQTGYTF	TGTGCCAGCAGCCCGGGACAGACAGGCTACACCTTC
-	TRBV19	13	TRBD1	TRBJ2-7	CASRRTGAYEQYF	TGTGCCAGTAGACGGACAGGGGCCTACGAGCAGTACTTC
-	TRBV14	16	-	TRBJ2-7	CASSRGQGRSLDEQYF	TGTGCCAGCAGCCGGGGTCAGGGGCGATCCCTCGACGAGCAGTACTTC
-	TRBV7-9	15	-	TRBJ1-4	CASSLGGLAVEKLFF	TGTGCCAGCAGCTTAGGAGGTTTAGCGGTCGAAAAACTGTTTTTT
-	TRBV5-4	15	-	TRBJ1-6	CASSLEVGGWSPLHF	TGTGCCAGCAGCTTGGAGGTAGGGGGTTGGTCACCCCTCCACTTT
-	TRBV11-2	15	-	TRBJ2-1	CASSLAPSSYNEQFF	TGTGCCAGCAGCTTAGCTCCTAGCTCCTACAATGAGCAGTTCTTC
-	TRBV9	14	-	TRBJ2-2	CASSHSEVPGELFF	TGTGCCAGCTCCCATTCAGAAGTCCCCGGGGAGCTGTTTTTT
-	TRBV3-1/TRBV3-2	15	-	TRBJ1-3	CASSQDFTGGNTIYF	TGTGCCAGCAGCCAAGATTTCACAGGAGGAAACACCATATATTTT
-	TRBV6-6	15	TRBD1	TRBJ1-1	CASSSSRQGNTEAFF	TGTGCCAGCAGTTCCAGCCGACAGGGGAACACTGAAGCTTTCTTT
once	TRBV11-3	16	-	TRBJ1-2	CASSLVTGPSAYGYTF	TGTGCCAGCAGCTTGGTGACAGGCCCGTCCGCCTATGGCTACACCTTC
-	TRBV9	14	TRBD1	TRBJ1-4	CASSGQGAHEKLFF	TGTGCCAGCAGCGGACAGGGGGCTCATGAAAAACTGTTTTTT
few	TRBV7-9	16	-	TRBJ2-1	CASSLEVTPGSDEQFF	TGTGCCAGCAGCTTAGAGGTCACCCCGGGAAGCGATGAGCAGTTCTTC